The next 27 T cell receptor beta chains were all read from a single sample in a study of T-cell reconstitution after alpha-beta-depleted transplantation in children. Preparation of the TCRbeta library was carried out with unique molecular identifiers. MiXCR was run by TCRdb on the PCR reads, yielding one entry per CDR3 protein. The table lists nearly 250,000 distinct CDR3 sequences, 6.5% to 10% of them singletons, with approximately 6.3% in the top ten. Sequencing was performed on PBMCs, mostly from graft donor cells, taken 180 days after TCRalphabeta/CD19-depleted stem cell transplant. The receptor source for this set is a male patient younger than 18 who had a stem cell transplant for acute lymphoblastic leukemia, so the T cells may come from the graft donor.

By share, this clonotype ranks as medium-sized. The V and J genes are TRBV12-3 or TRBV12-4 and TRBJ1-1; D is possibly TRBD1 (5 bases). There are 12 residues in the CDR3. V was trimmed by 6 bases and J by 5 bases, leaving 10 bases between them. CDR3 region: CASRGEGTEAFF. In DNA form, the CDR3 reads TGTGCCAGCAGGGGGGAAGGAACTGAAGCTTTCTTT.

Details on this clonotype: This may stem from a read error, because a much larger clone lies one nucleotide away. The chain uses TRBV12-3 or TRBV12-4 and TRBJ2-7, with D possibly TRBD2 on 5 matching bases. CDR3 length: 13 amino acids. CDR3 sequence: CASSPGDLYAQYF. In DNA form, the CDR3 reads TGTGCCAGCAGTCCCGGGGATCTCTACGCGCAGTACTTC.

This clonotype was observed once. A much larger clonotype is one base distant, so this may be a read error. This chain joins TRBV28 and TRBJ1-2, with D maybe TRBD1 (6 bases). Per the germline V gene, CDR1 is MDHEN and CDR2 is SYDVKM. This CDR3 has 14 residues. Trimming cost V 7 bases and J 8 bases, with 20 bases left between them. CDR3 amino acids: CASTGERGNRGYTF. As DNA, the CDR3 is TGTGCCAGCACCGGGGAGAGGGGGAATCGAGGCTACACCTTC.

This clonotype came up a few times. V usage is TRBV7-6 and J usage is TRBJ2-7; a possible D gene is TRBD1 (5 bases). CDR3 size: 12 residues. Germline CDR1 reads SGHVS; CDR2 reads FNYEAQ. V was trimmed by 5 bases and J by 7 bases, leaving 12 bases between them. CDR3 nucleotides: TGTGCCAGCAGCCCAAACCAGGGTGAGCAGTACTTC. It yields the protein CASSPNQGEQYF.

This clonotype was counted ten times or more. This chain uses TRBV5-6 with TRBJ2-5; D may be TRBD2 (6 bases). Trimming cost V 2 bases and J 4 bases, with 18 bases left between them. The germline V gene has CDR1 SGHDT and CDR2 YYEEEE. This CDR3 is 16 amino acids long. In DNA, the CDR3 is TGTGCCAGCAGCTTTGAGGGACTCCTAACTGGAGAGACCCAGTACTTC. This sequence encodes CASSFEGLLTGETQYF.

Note on this clonotype: A read error may explain this, as a much larger clone is one base away. This chain joins TRBV5-1 and TRBJ2-1; TRBD1 matches 8 bases. The CDR3 covers 17 residues. J was trimmed by 8 bases and V by 0 bases; bases with no gene match: 13. From germline, CDR1 is SGHRS and CDR2 YFSETQ. This CDR3 is CASSLDSRGQAEDEQFF. The CDR3 DNA sequence: TGCGCCAGCAGCTTGGATAGTCGGGGACAGGCTGAGGATGAGCAGTTCTTC.

In its sample, this clonotype was seen many times. The CDR3 reads CASSHNYEQYF. For the CDR3, the DNA is TGTGCCAGCAGCCACAACTACGAGCAGTACTTC. The chain is built from TRBV3-1 and TRBJ2-7; D remains ambiguous. The V and J ends lost 3 bases and 3 bases respectively, with 3 bases between them. Per germline, CDR1 LGHDT and CDR2 YNNKEL (reference sequence). This CDR3 contains 11 residues.

This clonotype was seen at least ten times. The chain links TRBV28 to TRBJ2-7, with D possibly being TRBD1 (6 bases). The length of the CDR3 is 12 residues. Between the trimmed V and J ends, which lost 5 bases and 5 bases, there was a span of 10 bases. The germline V gene encodes CDR1 MDHEN and CDR2 SYDVKM. The CDR3 loop is CASSEDSDEQYF. CDR3 nucleotides: TGTGCCAGCAGTGAGGACAGCGACGAGCAGTACTTC.

This clonotype came up many times. V usage is TRBV6-1 and J usage is TRBJ1-3, with D perhaps matching TRBD1 (6 bases). Per germline, CDR1 MNHNS and CDR2 SASEGT. This CDR3 is 15 amino acids long. Trimming shortened V by 5 bases and J by 0 bases, and 11 bases separated the two germline ends. The CDR3 DNA sequence: TGTGCCAGCAGTATTCGGACAGTCTCTGGAAACACCATATATTTT. Encoded protein: CASSIRTVSGNTIYF.

A remark on this clonotype: Given a much more abundant clone one base away, this may be a read error. V gene TRBV6-4 combines with J gene TRBJ2-1; 11 bases fit TRBD2. The CDR3 sequence is 15 residues long. Looked up from germline, CDR1 is MRHNA and CDR2 is SNTAGT. The DNA for the CDR3 is TGTGCCAGCAGTGTTACTAGCGGGAGTAGCCATGAGCTGTTCTTC. Amino acid sequence: CASSVTSGSSHELFF.

This clonotype was observed many times. The CDR3 DNA sequence: TGTGCCAGCAAAGTACAGTGGGGGGGTACCTACGAGCAGTACTTC. Amino acids: CASKVQWGGTYEQYF. V gene TRBV28 combines with J gene TRBJ2-7, with TRBD2 identical over 7 bases. CDR3 length equals 15 residues. The germline V gene encodes CDR1 MDHEN and CDR2 SYDVKM. V was pared by 7 bases and J by 2 bases, with 11 bases of the junction left unmatched.

Worth noting for this clonotype: The junction departs from germline at one end; a sequencing error may be responsible. The gene calls are TRBV14 and TRBJ2-1; 8 bases match TRBD2. The CDR3 extends over 16 amino acids. Germline CDR1 SGHDN, CDR2 FVKESK. This chain's CDR3 is CASSQGAGGSYDEQFF. The DNA for the CDR3 is TGTGCCAGCAGCCAAGGGGCGGGGGGCTCCTACGATGAGCAGTTCTTC. Based on the CDR3 plus reference TRBV14 and TRBJ2-1, the full variable domain is EAGVTQFPSHSVIEKGQTVTLRCDPISGHDNLYWYRRVMGKEIKFLLHFVKESKQDESGMPNNRFLAERTGGTYSTLKVQPAELEDSGVYFCASSQGAGGSYDEQFFGPGTRLTVL.

The sample holds many counts of this clonotype. This chain joins TRBV5-6 and TRBJ2-3, with D possibly called TRBD1 or TRBD2 (5 bases each). This CDR3 is built from 13 residues. V lost 4 bases and J lost 8, with 14 bases in between. The germline V gene has CDR1 SGHDT and CDR2 YYEEEE. The CDR3 coding sequence is TGTGCCAGCAGCCTAACGGGGCTTGTTACGCAGTATTTT. This codes for CASSLTGLVTQYF.

Concerning this clonotype: Since a much larger clone is just one base distant, this may be a read error. The rearrangement links TRBV4-1 to TRBJ2-1, with TRBD2 identical over 7 bases. V trimming: 3 bases; J trimming: 4 bases; junction bases outside the gene matches: 9. From germline, CDR1 is MGHRA and CDR2 YSYEKL. This CDR3 is built from 16 residues. The CDR3 DNA is TGCGCCAGCAGCCATGGGAGGGGCACCCAATACAATGAGCAGTTCTTC. Amino acids: CASSHGRGTQYNEQFF.

This chain joins TRBV6-1 and TRBJ2-7; TRBD1 is a possible D gene (6 bases). Trimming left V 5 bases short and J 7 bases short, with 21 bases between. Germline CDR1 MNHNS, CDR2 SASEGT. There are 15 residues in the CDR3. The CDR3 DNA reads as TGTGCCAGCAGTCGACGGGACACAAGAGCGAGAGAGCAGTACTTC. It specifies CASSRRDTRAREQYF.

This clonotype was counted at least ten times. The chain has TRBV27 and TRBJ2-7, with D hard to call. Between the trimmed V and J ends, which lost 0 bases and 2 bases, there was a span of 8 bases. Germline V lookup: CDR1 MNHEY, CDR2 SMNVEV (reference sequence). This CDR3 has 14 amino acids. The CDR3 reads CASSLSTSAYEQYF. For the CDR3, the DNA is TGTGCCAGCAGTTTATCAACCAGCGCCTACGAGCAGTACTTC.

This clonotype appeared many times. This chain links TRBV29-1 with TRBJ2-3; tentative D call: TRBD2 (7 bases). V shed 5 bases and J shed 3 bases, with 12 bases lying between them. The CDR3 is 13 amino acids. Germline V gene data show CDR1 as SQVTM and CDR2 as ANQGSEA. CDR3 nucleotide sequence: TGCAGCGTTATGGGGGGGCGAACAGATACGCAGTATTTT. Amino acids: CSVMGGRTDTQYF.

This clonotype was counted many times. J is TRBJ2-7 and V is TRBV7-9; 7 positions match TRBD1. Looked up from germline, CDR1 is SEHNR and CDR2 is FQNEAQ (reference sequence). The V segment lost 8 bases and the J segment 0 bases; nucleotides outside the gene matches: 7. This CDR3 region has 14 residues. The CDR3 loop reads CASRTRDSSYEQYF. CDR3 DNA: TGTGCCAGCCGGACACGGGACAGCTCCTACGAGCAGTACTTC.

With regard to this clonotype: A much larger clone lies a single base off, so this may be a read error. V is TRBV10-3 and J is TRBJ2-2; TRBD1 agrees at 7 bases. The germline CDR1 and CDR2 sequences are ENHRY and SYGVKD. This CDR3 is built from 16 residues. This CDR3 is CAISGQGQRNTGELIF. The CDR3 region has the DNA TGTGCCATCAGTGGACAGGGTCAGCGGAACACCGGGGAGCTGATTTTT.

V and J are TRBV2 and TRBJ2-7; D unclear. The CDR3 sequence is 10 residues long. V was cut by 8 bases and J by 5 bases, with 7 bases left in between. Germline V gene sequence: CDR1 SNHLY, CDR2 FYNNEI. The CDR3 sequence: CASGPNEQYF. DNA for the CDR3: TGTGCCAGCGGGCCCAACGAGCAGTACTTC. The full variable domain, with the rest looked up from reference TRBV2 and TRBJ2-7, is EPEVTQTPSHQVTQMGQEVILRCVPISNHLYFYWYRQILGQKVEFLVSFYNNEISEKSEIFDDQFSVERPDGSNFTLKIRSTKLEDSAMYFCASGPNEQYFGPGTRLTVT.

In its sample, this clonotype was seen many times. V usage is TRBV7-6 and J usage is TRBJ2-7; 10 nucleotides align to TRBD2. With V trimmed by 5 bases and J by 3 bases, 10 bases remained unmatched. Germline-derived CDR1 and CDR2 are SGHVS and FNYEAQ. The CDR3 is 16 amino acids. The CDR3: CASSPLGLAGVYEQYF. CDR3 DNA: TGTGCCAGCAGCCCGCTGGGGCTAGCGGGAGTCTACGAGCAGTACTTC. Filled out from reference TRBV7-6 and TRBJ2-7, the complete variable domain reads GAGVSQSPRYKVTKRGQDVALRCDPISGHVSLYWYRQALGQGPEFLTYFNYEAQQDKSGLPNDRFSAERPEGSISTLTIQRTEQRDSAMYRCASSPLGLAGVYEQYFGPGTRLTVT.

This clonotype was detected a few times. This sequence joins TRBV7-9 and TRBJ1-4; no reliable D call. The length of the CDR3 is 14 residues. The ends were cut back, 5 bases at V and 3 bases at J, with 10 bases in the middle. Germline V gene data show CDR1 as SEHNR and CDR2 as FQNEAQ (reference sequence). DNA of the CDR3: TGTGCCAGCAGCCGGGCGTCATCTAATGAAAAACTGTTTTTT. Its protein product is CASSRASSNEKLFF.

This clonotype was counted many times. This sequence joins TRBV5-7 and TRBJ2-7; 10 nucleotides agree with TRBD1. TRBV5-7 is noted as an ORF with a role that remains uncertain. The trim removed 4 bases at V and 3 bases at J, leaving 7 bases unmatched. This CDR3 comprises 15 residues. CDR3 region: CASSPGQGEIYEQYF. The CDR3 DNA reads TGTGCCAGCAGCCCCGGACAGGGGGAAATCTACGAGCAGTACTTC.

In its sample, this clonotype was seen many times. The genes are TRBV29-1 and TRBJ2-2; D possibly corresponds to TRBD2 (5 bases). Germline V gene sequence: CDR1 SQVTM, CDR2 ANQGSEA. The CDR3 consists of 13 residues. Trimming took 8 bases from V and 3 from J, leaving 13 bases between them. The CDR3, as DNA: TGCAGCACAGAAGACTACCACACCGGGGAGCTGTTTTTT. As protein: CSTEDYHTGELFF.

Many counts were recorded for this clonotype. The V and J genes are TRBV20-1 and TRBJ2-3, with a tentative D call TRBD2 (6 bases). V was trimmed by 6 bases and J by 1 base, leaving 14 bases between them. The CDR3 runs 14 residues. Germline assignment: CDR1 DFQATT and CDR2 SNEGSKA (reference sequence). The CDR3 DNA reads TGCAGTGCCCCCAACGGGAGAGGCACAGATACGCAGTATTTT. This translates into CSAPNGRGTDTQYF.

This clonotype came up many times. One junction end disagrees with the germline gene, perhaps due to a read error. This chain links TRBV27 with TRBJ2-3; D unclear. This CDR3 is 14 amino acids long. Germline V gene sequence: CDR1 MNHEY, CDR2 SMNVEV (reference sequence). CDR3 sequence: CASSLLGSTDTQYF. DNA of the CDR3: TGTGCCAGCAGCTTATTAGGGTCCACAGATACGCAGTATTTT.

The table lists this clonotype with many counts. The genes are TRBV5-1 and TRBJ2-2, with no clear D. This CDR3 has 15 amino acids. CDR1 and CDR2 (germline): SGHRS, YFSETQ. V was trimmed by 1 base and J by 4 bases, leaving 11 bases between them. CDR3 protein: CASSLIRASTGELFF. CDR3 bases: TGCGCCAGCAGCTTGATCCGGGCTAGCACCGGGGAGCTGTTTTTT.